This T cell receptor beta chain stems from a study of a mutant IDH1 vaccine in newly diagnosed glioma (dated by TCRdb to the early 2020s). For the study in its entirety: Vaccination was initiated 4-6 weeks after radiotherapy alone, or concurrently with temozolomide cycles in the chemotherapy-containing groups. The approximately 32 treated patients were approximately 62% male and around 40% female, with a mean age of around 40 years. Prior to enrollment, patients had been given standard therapy consisting of radiotherapy alone, temozolomide alone, or radiochemotherapy with temozolomide, with the combination given to most patients. The week-35 safety follow-up was designated visit V12, and the week-47 end of study was designated visit V13. Peripheral blood was collected at six visits: V03 (baseline), V05, V07, V10, V12 and V13. For exploratory analyses, longitudinal TCRB deep sequencing was carried out in around 24 treated patients wherever samples were available.

The time point label, as the study defines it: week 35, safety follow-up. Each vaccine dose was 300 ug of a 20-mer mutant IDH1 peptide in Montanide, given subcutaneously with topical imiquimod. Eight vaccinations were administered to patients in weeks 1, 3, 5, 7, 11, 15, 19 and 23, corresponding to visits V03 through V10. Donors had newly diagnosed WHO grade 3 or 4 IDH1-mutant astrocytomas with loss of nuclear ATRX. The samples were drawn from NOA16, a multicentre, single-arm, open-label phase I trial in Germany that tested a mutant IDH1 peptide vaccine in humans for the first time. Genomic DNA for TCRB sequencing was extracted from EDTA blood using the DNeasy Blood and Tissue Kit. What the research found in general, with its limitations: Pseudoprogression appeared unrelated to alterations in the top peripheral T cell clonotypes detected by TCRB sequencing. It was noted by the authors that analyses of patient blood samples could not be reproduced owing to sample limitations. Immune responses induced by the vaccine were seen in around 94% of patients across multiple MHC alleles. PBMC samples for TCRB deep sequencing were selected based on availability.

Receptor amplification or capture employed the immunoSEQ multiplex PCR assay. Rearranged TCR beta chain sequences were amplified using the hsTCRB Kit according to the manufacturer's protocol. Sequencing of TCRB libraries was carried out on an Illumina MiSeq. On the study's bioinformatics: The proprietary platform of the kit vendor was used for demultiplexing, trimming and gene mapping. TCRdb's version of the immuneACCESS table is confined to in-frame rearrangements and falls short of the full clone set. An unresolved V gene accounts for under half of the shortfall where checked; the remainder is of unknown origin. That table furnishes V, J and clone size, whereas the DNA furnished D and trimming. The sample contains about 32,000 clones, about four fifths of them found a single time. Together, the top ten hold approximately 3.4% of the sample. On this clone itself: Which antigen it targets is not known. Per-base qualities were not stored, and no clone one base away is much larger.

The cysteine opens and the phenylalanine closes a CDR3 of 15 amino acids. Just CDR3 DNA is preserved here, 45 bases in frame from base 1. Cut back by 7 bases and 8 bases, the V and J ends lie 23 bases apart. CDR1 LNHDA and CDR2 SQIVND were looked up in the germline V gene (reference sequence). This TCR derives from a man in his forties with glioma. Some clones in this sample may be carry-over from other donors' samples. Material: PBMCs, obtained from a glioma patient whose treatment included an IDH1 peptide vaccine. Rearrangement joined TRBV19 to TRBJ1-2; TRBD1 is a weak D gene call, 6 bases matching. CDR3 loop: CASNDSAGGHGGYTF. The DNA reads TGTGCCAGTAACGACTCAGCGGGGGGACACGGCGGCTACACCTTC.